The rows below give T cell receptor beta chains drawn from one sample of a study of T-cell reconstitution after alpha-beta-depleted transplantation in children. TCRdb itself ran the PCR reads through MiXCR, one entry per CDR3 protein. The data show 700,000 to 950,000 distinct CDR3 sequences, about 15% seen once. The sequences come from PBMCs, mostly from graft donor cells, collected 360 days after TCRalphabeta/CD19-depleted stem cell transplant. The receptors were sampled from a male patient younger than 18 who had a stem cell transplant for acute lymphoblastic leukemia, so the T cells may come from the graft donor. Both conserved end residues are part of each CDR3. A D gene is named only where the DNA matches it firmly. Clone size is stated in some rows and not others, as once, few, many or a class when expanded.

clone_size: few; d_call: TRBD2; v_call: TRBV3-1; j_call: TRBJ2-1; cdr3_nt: TGTGCCAGCAGCCAAGGAATAACAGCGGGAGCCGACAATGAGCAGTTCTTC; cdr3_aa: CASSQGITAGADNEQFF
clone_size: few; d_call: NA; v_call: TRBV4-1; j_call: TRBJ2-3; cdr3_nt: TGCGCCAGCAGTCTCTACTGGGTCCGCACAGATACGCAGTATTTT; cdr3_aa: CASSLYWVRTDTQYF
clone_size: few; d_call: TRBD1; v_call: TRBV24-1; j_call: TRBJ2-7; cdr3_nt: TGTGCCACCTCTTCCCAGGACAGGCCCTACGAGCAGTACTTC; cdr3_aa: CATSSQDRPYEQYF
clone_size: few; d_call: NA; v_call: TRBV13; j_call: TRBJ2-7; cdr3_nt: TGTGCCAGCAGCTTAGGCGACTGGTCCTACGAGCAGTACTTC; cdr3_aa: CASSLGDWSYEQYF
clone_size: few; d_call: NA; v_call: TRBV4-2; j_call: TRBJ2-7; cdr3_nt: TGTGCCAGCAGCCAAGAGGTAACTAGGTACGAGCAGTACTTC; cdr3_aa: CASSQEVTRYEQYF
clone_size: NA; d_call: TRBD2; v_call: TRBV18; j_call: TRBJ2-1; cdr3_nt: TGTGCCAGCTCACCACCGACGCGGGGAGGGGCCTACAATGAGCAGTTCTTC; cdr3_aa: CASSPPTRGGAYNEQFF
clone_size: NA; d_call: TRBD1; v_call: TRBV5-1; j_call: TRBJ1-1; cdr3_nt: TGCGCCAGCAGCTCGGGACAGGTTTCGATATGGACTGAAGCTTTCTTT; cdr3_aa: CASSSGQVSIWTEAFF
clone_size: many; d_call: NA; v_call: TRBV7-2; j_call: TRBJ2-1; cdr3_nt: TGTGCCAGCAGCCTGGGGGTGCTGTACAATGAGCAGTTCTTC; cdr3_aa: CASSLGVLYNEQFF
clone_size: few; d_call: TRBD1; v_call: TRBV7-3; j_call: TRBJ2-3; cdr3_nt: TGTGCCAGCAGTTTTACAGGGGACACAGATACGCAGTATTTT; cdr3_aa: CASSFTGDTDTQYF
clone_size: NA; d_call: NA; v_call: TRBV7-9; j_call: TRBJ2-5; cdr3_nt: TGTGCCAGCAGCTTTCGCGTCGAGGAGACCCAGTACTTC; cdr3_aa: CASSFRVEETQYF
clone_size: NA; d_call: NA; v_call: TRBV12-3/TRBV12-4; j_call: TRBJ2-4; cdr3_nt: TGTGCCAGCAGTTTGGGCATAGGGCGCAAAAACATTCAGTACTTC; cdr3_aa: CASSLGIGRKNIQYF
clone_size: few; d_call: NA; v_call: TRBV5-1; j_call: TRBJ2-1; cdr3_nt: TGCGCCAGCAGCTTCCCCGGGAACTCCTACAATGAGCAGTTCTTC; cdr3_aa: CASSFPGNSYNEQFF
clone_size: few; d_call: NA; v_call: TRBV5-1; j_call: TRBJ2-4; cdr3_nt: TGCGCCAGCAGCGCCTGGACAGATTCAGCCAAAAACATTCAGTACTTC; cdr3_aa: CASSAWTDSAKNIQYF
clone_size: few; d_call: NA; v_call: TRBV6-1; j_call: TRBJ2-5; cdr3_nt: TGTGCCAGCAGTGAAGGCAGACTCCAAGAGACCCAGTACTTC; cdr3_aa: CASSEGRLQETQYF
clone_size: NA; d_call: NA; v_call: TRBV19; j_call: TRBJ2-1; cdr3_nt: TGTGCCAGTACCCAACAGGGTGTACCAAACAATGAGCAGTTCTTC; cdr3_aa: CASTQQGVPNNEQFF
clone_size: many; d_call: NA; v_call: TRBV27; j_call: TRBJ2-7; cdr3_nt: TGTGCCAGCGGCCTCGGAGCGTCCTACGAGCAGTACTTC; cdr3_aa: CASGLGASYEQYF
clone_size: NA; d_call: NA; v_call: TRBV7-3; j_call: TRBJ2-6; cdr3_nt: TGTGCCAGCAGCTCGGCTCGTGTGTCGCTCCGCTCTGGGGCCAACGTCCTGACTTTC; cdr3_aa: CASSSARVSLRSGANVLTF
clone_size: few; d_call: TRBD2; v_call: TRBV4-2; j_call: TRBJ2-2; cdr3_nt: TGTGCCAGCAGCCAAGCTCCACCGGGACTAGCGGGAGGTTTAGGCGGGGAGCTGTTTTTT; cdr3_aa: CASSQAPPGLAGGLGGELFF
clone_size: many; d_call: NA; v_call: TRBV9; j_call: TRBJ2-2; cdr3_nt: TGTGCCAGCAGCACACGCGGGCCAGGGGAGCTGTTTTTT; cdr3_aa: CASSTRGPGELFF
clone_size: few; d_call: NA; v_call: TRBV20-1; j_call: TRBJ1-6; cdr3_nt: TGCAGTGCTCGTCGACCACCACCCCTCCACTTT; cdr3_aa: CSARRPPPLHF
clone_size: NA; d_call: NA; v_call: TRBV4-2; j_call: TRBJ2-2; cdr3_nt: TGTGCCAGCAGCCTTGCCCCTAGGGGGTCCACCGGGGAGCTGTTTTTT; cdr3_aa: CASSLAPRGSTGELFF
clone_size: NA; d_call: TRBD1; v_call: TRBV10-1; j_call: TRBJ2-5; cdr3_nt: TGCGCCAGCATCCAGACAGGGGCCCAAGAGACCCAGTACTTC; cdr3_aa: CASIQTGAQETQYF